The next 21 T cell receptor beta chains were all read from a single sample in a study of blood T cell repertoires in COVID-19 (dated by TCRdb to 2018 to 2021). Libraries were built with the immunoSEQ multiplex PCR assay. TCRdb stores this immuneACCESS table with in-frame sequences only. Part of the clones is absent; in the studies checked, under half of the shortfall reflects unresolved V genes, and no reason is known for the rest. The sample includes about 180,000 clones, with around 82% observed a single time. The ten largest make up around 9.8% of the sample. The sample consisted of peripheral blood. The receptors derive from a woman of 80 years or more with acute or convalescent COVID-19.

The chain joins TRBV12-3 or TRBV12-4 to TRBJ1-2; TRBD1 is a possible D gene (6 bases). The CDR3 sequence is 13 residues long. The V end lost 5 bases, the J end lost 5 bases, and 12 bases lay between the germline ends. In DNA form, the CDR3 reads TGTGCCAGCAGTACCGGGACAATATATGGCTACACCTTC. It yields the protein CASSTGTIYGYTF.

The chain links TRBV5-6 to TRBJ2-1; 10 bases fit TRBD2. The CDR3 is made up of 15 amino acids. The V segment lost 0 bases and the J segment 7 bases; nucleotides outside the gene matches: 4. Germline CDR1 is SGHDT and CDR2 is YYEEEE. CDR3 protein: CASSLVASGGNEQFF. As DNA, the CDR3 is TGTGCCAGCAGCTTGGTAGCTAGCGGGGGTAATGAGCAGTTCTTC.

V gene TRBV5-6 combines with J gene TRBJ2-7; 13 positions match TRBD2. Losses at the gene ends were 4 bases for V and 1 base for J; bases not matched to a gene: 5. There are 16 residues in the CDR3. The germline V gene encodes CDR1 SGHDT and CDR2 YYEEEE. The CDR3 coding sequence is TGTGCCAGCAGCCCCAGGACTAGCGGGAGTTCCTACGAGCAGTACTTC. It translates to CASSPRTSGSSYEQYF.

The rearrangement uses TRBV18 and TRBJ1-6; D ambiguous. The CDR3 spans 13 residues. Trimming took 1 base from V and 7 from J, leaving 5 bases between them. Germline CDR1 and CDR2: KGHSH and LQKENI. CDR3 sequence: CASSPLPNSPLHF. The CDR3 DNA reads as TGTGCCAGCTCACCACTCCCAAATTCACCCCTCCACTTT.

This clone was recorded only once. V gene TRBV5-1 combines with J gene TRBJ2-7; D unclear. V was trimmed by 0 bases and J by 4 bases, leaving 11 bases between them. Germline V lookup: CDR1 SGHRS, CDR2 YFSETQ. This CDR3 has 14 residues. CDR3 coding DNA: TGCGCCAGCAGCTTGGACTCCTCCTTTTACGAGCAGTACTTC. Protein product: CASSLDSSFYEQYF.

V usage is TRBV5-1 and J usage is TRBJ2-7; the match to TRBD1 covers 11 bases. The V gene end was trimmed by 4 bases and the J gene end by 3 bases; junction bases not matched to a gene: 6. Germline V CDR1 and CDR2: SGHRS, YFSETQ. This CDR3 is 15 amino acids long. The CDR3 here is CASSPEGTGGYEQYF. CDR3 coding DNA: TGCGCCAGCAGCCCGGAGGGGACAGGGGGCTACGAGCAGTACTTC.

This rearrangement joins TRBV7-9 to TRBJ1-1; D is unclear. Trimming removed 1 base at V and 1 base at J, with 7 bases between. This CDR3 has 14 residues. In germline, CDR1 is SEHNR, CDR2 FQNEAQ (reference sequence). The CDR3 nucleotides read TGTGCCAGCAGCTTAGGGGCAGCGAACACTGAAGCTTTCTTT. Protein: CASSLGAANTEAFF. Drawing the rest from reference TRBV7-9 and TRBJ1-1, the complete variable domain is DTGVSQNPRHKITKRGQNVTFRCDPISEHNRLYWYRQTLGQGPEFLTYFQNEAQLEKSRLLSDRFSAERPKGSFSTLEIQRTEQGDSAMYLCASSLGAANTEAFFGQGTRLTVV.

This clone was observed once. This rearrangement joins TRBV5-6 to TRBJ1-2; tentative D call: TRBD1 (6 bases). Trimming stripped 7 bases from V and 0 bases from J, with 10 bases between. Germline V gene data show CDR1 as SGHDT and CDR2 as YYEEEE. The CDR3 totals 13 residues. This chain's CDR3 is CASGRDTNYGYTF. CDR3 in DNA: TGTGCCAGCGGCCGGGACACTAACTATGGCTACACCTTC. The full variable domain, in which reference TRBV5-6 and TRBJ1-2 provide the parts outside the CDR3, is DAGVTQSPTHLIKTRGQQVTLRCSPKSGHDTVSWYQQALGQGPQFIFQYYEEEERQRGNFPDRFSGHQFPNYSSELNVNALLLGDSALYLCASGRDTNYGYTFGSGTRLTVV.

This clone was seen a handful of times. The chain combines TRBV7-8 with TRBJ2-5; D possibly corresponds to TRBD2 (5 bases). The V end lost 5 bases, the J end lost 1 base, and 11 bases lay between the germline ends. From germline, CDR1 is SGHVS and CDR2 FQNEAQ. CDR3 length: 14 amino acids. CDR3 sequence: CASSQSGAQETQYF. The CDR3 DNA reads as TGTGCCAGCAGCCAAAGCGGAGCCCAAGAGACCCAGTACTTC. Using reference TRBV7-8 and TRBJ2-5 for the parts outside the CDR3, the full variable domain is GAGVSQSPRYKVAKRGQDVALRCDPISGHVSLFWYQQALGQGPEFLTYFQNEAQLDKSGLPSDRFFAERPEGSVSTLKIQRTQQEDSAVYLCASSQSGAQETQYFGPGTRLLVL.

The chain has TRBV15 and TRBJ1-1, with 7 nucleotides matching TRBD1. There are 14 residues in the CDR3. Germline V lookup: CDR1 LNHNV, CDR2 YYDKDF (reference sequence). J was trimmed by 8 bases and V by 1 base; bases with no gene match: 7. The CDR3 reads CATSRGRDSQEAFF. The DNA of the CDR3 is TGTGCCACCAGCAGAGGTAGGGACAGCCAAGAAGCTTTCTTT. The variable domain in full, completed from reference TRBV15 and TRBJ1-1, reads DAMVIQNPRYQVTQFGKPVTLSCSQTLNHNVMYWYQQKSSQAPKLLFHYYDKDFNNEADTPDNFQSRRPNTSFCFLDIRSPGLGDTAMYLCATSRGRDSQEAFFGQGTRLTVV.

The chain uses TRBV6-6 and TRBJ2-7; D remains unclear. Germline V lookup: CDR1 MNHNY, CDR2 SVGAGI (reference sequence). V lost 6 bases and J 4 bases, leaving 7 bases between the germline ends. The CDR3 length is 11 residues. DNA for the CDR3: TGTGCCAGCAGCTCGCAGTACGAGCAGTACTTC. Residues: CASSSQYEQYF.

CDR3 region: CASSLKGQGENIQYF. The CDR3 coding sequence is TGTGCCAGCAGCTTGAAGGGACAGGGGGAAAACATTCAGTACTTC. V and J are TRBV5-4 and TRBJ2-4; 11 bases map to TRBD1. This CDR3 has 15 amino acids. CDR1 SGHNT and CDR2 YYREEE come from the germline V gene (reference sequence). The V gene end was trimmed by 1 base and the J gene end by 5 bases; junction bases not matched to a gene: 2.

The chain couples TRBV4-1 to TRBJ2-5; 7 positions agree with TRBD2. Germline V gene data show CDR1 as MGHRA and CDR2 as YSYEKL. Unmatched junction bases numbered 7, after V lost 1 base and J lost 11 bases. The CDR3 has 13 residues. The CDR3 is CASSQVLSGAQYF. CDR3 DNA: TGCGCCAGCAGCCAAGTATTAAGCGGGGCACAGTACTTC.

V and J are TRBV6-2 or TRBV6-3 and TRBJ2-7; TRBD2 aligns across 7 bases. Germline V gene lookup returns CDR1 MNHEY and CDR2 SVGEGT. This CDR3 has 15 residues. The V gene end was trimmed by 1 base and the J gene end by 2 bases; junction bases not matched to a gene: 5. The CDR3 reads CASSYLGGGTYEQYF. CDR3 DNA sequence: TGTGCCAGCAGTTACTTAGGCGGGGGAACCTACGAGCAGTACTTC.

This sequence joins TRBV15 and TRBJ1-6; D perhaps matches TRBD1 (5 bases). V lost 0 bases, J lost 7 bases, and 13 bases lay in between. This CDR3 comprises 16 residues. Germline loops: CDR1 LNHNV, CDR2 YYDKDF (reference sequence). For the CDR3, the DNA is TGTGCCACCAGCAGAGATATGCCGGGGGTGAATTCACCCCTCCACTTT. Residues: CATSRDMPGVNSPLHF. The variable domain in full, completed from reference TRBV15 and TRBJ1-6, reads DAMVIQNPRYQVTQFGKPVTLSCSQTLNHNVMYWYQQKSSQAPKLLFHYYDKDFNNEADTPDNFQSRRPNTSFCFLDIRSPGLGDTAMYLCATSRDMPGVNSPLHFGNGTRLTVT.

This clone was counted between two and nine times. The V gene is TRBV11-3, the J gene TRBJ2-2; a weak D match, TRBD2 (5 bases). V gave up 2 bases and J gave up 3 bases, with 7 bases separating them. Germline values: CDR1 SGHNT, CDR2 YENEEA. The CDR3 covers 14 residues. CDR3 sequence: CASSLKRDTGELFF. The CDR3 DNA follows: TGTGCCAGCAGCTTAAAGAGGGACACCGGGGAGCTGTTTTTT.

This clone was seen ten or more times. The V gene is TRBV9, the J gene TRBJ2-1; D perhaps matches TRBD2 (5 bases). The CDR3 runs to 16 residues. Trimming cost V 4 bases and J 0 bases, with 14 bases left between them. CDR1 is SGDLS, CDR2 YYNGEE, per germline. CDR3 nucleotide sequence: TGTGCCAGCAGCCCAGAGGGCCTTAGCTCCTACAATGAGCAGTTCTTC. This codes for CASSPEGLSSYNEQFF. The full variable domain, its missing parts supplied by reference TRBV9 and TRBJ2-1, is DSGVTQTPKHLITATGQRVTLRCSPRSGDLSVYWYQQSLDQGLQFLIQYYNGEERAKGNILERFSAQQFPDLHSELNLSSLELGDSALYFCASSPEGLSSYNEQFFGPGTRLTVL.

This clone occurred once. The chain recombines TRBV2 with TRBJ1-2, with D maybe TRBD1 (6 bases). Trimming pared 3 bases from V and 2 bases from J, leaving 7 bases between. This CDR3 has 13 amino acids. Germline values: CDR1 SNHLY, CDR2 FYNNEI. CDR3 in DNA: TGTGCCAGCAGTGATGGGGGCAACTATGGCTACACCTTC. This encodes CASSDGGNYGYTF.

The CDR3 loop reads CASSRPGTENTGELFF. CDR3 DNA: TGTGCCAGCAGCCGCCCCGGGACAGAGAACACCGGGGAGCTGTTTTTT. The chain couples TRBV3-1 (or the pseudogene TRBV3-2) to TRBJ2-2, with 7 bases matching TRBD1. The V gene end was trimmed by 4 bases and the J gene end by 1 base; junction bases not matched to a gene: 6. The germline V gene encodes CDR1 LGHDT and CDR2 YNNKEL (reference sequence). The CDR3 covers 16 residues.

This chain joins TRBV6-5 and TRBJ1-1; 8 nucleotides match TRBD1. With 6 bases clipped from V and 1 base from J, the junction kept 4 bases outside the gene matches. This CDR3 has 14 residues. CDR1 MNHEY and CDR2 SVGAGI come from the germline V gene. The CDR3 loop is CASRGTGRNTEAFF. CDR3 bases: TGTGCCAGCAGGGGGACAGGCCGGAACACTGAAGCTTTCTTT.

This rearrangement joins TRBV6-5 to TRBJ2-7; 10 nucleotides align to TRBD1. Germline values: CDR1 MNHEY, CDR2 SVGAGI. Germline trimming cut 5 bases from V and 5 bases from J; bases unmatched to any gene: 9. CDR3 length: 15 amino acids. The CDR3 protein is CASSPDRGHGDEQYF. The CDR3 DNA is TGTGCCAGCAGTCCCGACAGGGGGCATGGAGACGAGCAGTACTTC.